This TCR beta chain was retrieved from a study of CDR3 diversity in severe acne. CDR1 is SGHTA and CDR2 is FQGNSA in the germline V gene. The CDR3 totals 14 residues. V was shortened by 5 bases and J by 5 bases, with 15 bases between the two germline ends. There are many counts of this clonotype. TCRdb called the PCR reads again in MiXCR, with one record for every CDR3 protein. The table includes more than 70,000 distinct CDR3 sequences, under 55% detected once. This clonotype was sampled from a male donor with severe acne vulgaris. The sample taken for sequencing was blood. The chain links TRBV7-2 to TRBJ2-5; either TRBD1 or TRBD2 may fit D (5 bases each). The DNA for the CDR3 is TGTGCCAGCAGCGCCCGGGACCTCGGGGAGACCCAGTACTTC. Its protein product is CASSARDLGETQYF.